Each of the 11 T cell receptor beta chains below was sequenced from the same sample in a study of Graves' ophthalmopathy and Graves' hyperthyroidism. TCR beta CDR3 regions were amplified from RNA transcripts. HTBI-primed RT-PCR formed the first round, and a multiplex PCR formed the second. In TCRdb, the multiplex PCR reads were re-called with MiXCR into one record per CDR3 protein. The table has around 470,000 distinct CDR3 sequences, under 15% seen once. The sample comprised blood. The source of these receptors is a woman aged 25-40 years with Graves' ophthalmopathy.

The sample holds many counts of this clonotype. The CDR3 bases are TGCAGCGTTGTCACGGGACTCCTAACCTACGAGCAGTACTTC. As protein: CSVVTGLLTYEQYF. The gene calls are TRBV29-1 and TRBJ2-7, with TRBD2 as a possible D gene (6 bases). CDR3 length: 14 amino acids. Trimming took off 4 bases at V and 2 bases at J, with 15 bases between the two ends. From germline, CDR1 is SQVTM and CDR2 ANQGSEA.

This clonotype was seen a handful of times. The gene calls are TRBV6-1 and TRBJ1-6; no firm D call. Germline V gene lookup returns CDR1 MNHNS and CDR2 SASEGT. The V end was cut by 6 bases, the J end by 12 bases, with 21 bases between. The CDR3 covers 15 residues. CDR3 DNA: TGTGCCAGCAGCCTAACCCCCGACTGGGTCAAACCCCTCCACTTT. Protein product: CASSLTPDWVKPLHF.

This clonotype was detected ten times or more. The chain couples TRBV12-3 or TRBV12-4 to TRBJ1-2, with D possibly matching TRBD1 (5 bases). This CDR3 contains 13 residues. Trimming stripped 6 bases from V and 2 bases from J, with 10 bases between. This CDR3 is CASRAQENYGYTF. For the CDR3, the DNA is TGTGCCAGCAGGGCACAGGAGAACTATGGCTACACCTTC.

In its sample, this clonotype was seen many times. The rearrangement joins TRBV7-2 to TRBJ1-1, with 7 positions matching TRBD1. CDR1 SGHTA and CDR2 FQGNSA come from the germline V gene. V was clipped by 5 bases and J by 3 bases; unmatched bases: 3. The length of the CDR3 is 13 residues. The CDR3 coding sequence is TGTGCCAGCAGCCCGACAGGGTACACTGAAGCTTTCTTT. Amino acid sequence: CASSPTGYTEAFF.

With respect to this clonotype: Relative to the germline gene, one junction end is altered; a read error may explain this. This chain uses TRBV6-1 with TRBJ2-2; D possibly corresponds to TRBD2 (5 bases). The CDR3 sequence is 16 residues long. Per germline, CDR1 MNHNS and CDR2 SASEGT. The CDR3 DNA reads as TGTGCCAGCAGTGTAGGTGGGAGAGTTATCACCGGGAAGCTGTGTTTT. As protein: CASSVGGRVITGKLCF.

This clonotype occurred a few times. J is TRBJ2-7 and V is TRBV7-3, with 7 bases fitting TRBD2. This CDR3 is built from 13 residues. With 1 base clipped from V and 4 bases from J, the junction kept 1 base outside the gene matches. The germline CDR1 and CDR2 sequences are SGHTA and FQGTGA. The DNA for the CDR3 is TGTGCCAGCAGCTTAAACGGGGGGTACGAGCAGTACTTC. Protein: CASSLNGGYEQYF.

This clonotype was seen at least ten times. The gene calls are TRBV12-5 and TRBJ1-1; D unclear. The germline V gene has CDR1 LGHNT and CDR2 FRNRAP. V was cut by 2 bases and J by 6 bases, with 7 bases left in between. The CDR3 covers 12 residues. In DNA form, the CDR3 reads TGTGCTAGTGGTTTGTCCGGGGCTGAAGCTTTCTTT. This gives the protein CASGLSGAEAFF.

This clonotype occurred many times. The chain links TRBV5-1 to TRBJ1-1; 9 nucleotides agree with TRBD1. Germline CDR1 reads SGHRS; CDR2 reads YFSETQ. The CDR3 runs 12 residues. Trimming cost V 6 bases and J 9 bases; bases outside gene matches: 6. The CDR3 region has the DNA TGCGCCAGCACCGAACAGGGGGCCCAAGCTTTCTTT. Protein: CASTEQGAQAFF. The full variable domain, in which reference TRBV5-1 and TRBJ1-1 provide the parts outside the CDR3, is KAGVTQTPRYLIKTRGQQVTLSCSPISGHRSVSWYQQTPGQGLQFLFEYFSETQRNKGNFPGRFSGRQFSNSRSEMNVSTLELGDSALYLCASTEQGAQAFFGQGTRLTVV.

This clonotype was counted ten times or more. V and J are TRBV15 and TRBJ1-3, with a weak D call TRBD1 (5 bases). This CDR3 comprises 15 residues. The ends were cut back, 3 bases at V and 0 bases at J, with 9 bases in the middle. Per germline, CDR1 LNHNV and CDR2 YYDKDF (reference sequence). CDR3 amino acids: CATSRQRGSGNTIYF. DNA of the CDR3: TGTGCCACCAGCAGGCAGAGGGGCTCTGGAAACACCATATATTTT.

This chain uses TRBV18 with TRBJ2-5, with D possibly TRBD2 on 5 matching bases. Trimming shortened V by 4 bases and J by 1 base, and 7 bases separated the two germline ends. The CDR3 runs 13 residues. In germline, CDR1 is KGHSH, CDR2 LQKENI. The CDR3 protein is CASSQDFQETQYF. The DNA for the CDR3 is TGTGCCAGCTCACAGGACTTCCAAGAGACCCAGTACTTC.

The table lists this clonotype with many counts. This may come from a read error, since a much larger clone is one base off. This chain connects TRBV6-1 to TRBJ1-3, with D perhaps matching TRBD1 (6 bases). The CDR3 consists of 15 residues. Germline assignment: CDR1 MNHNS and CDR2 SASEGT. Between the trimmed V and J ends, which lost 7 bases and 2 bases, there was a span of 15 bases. The chain's CDR3 is CASTPSTGPGNTIYF. As DNA, the CDR3 is TGTGCCAGCACGCCTTCGACAGGCCCTGGAAACACCATATATTTT.